This record looks at one TCR beta chain sequence and its context. What it recognizes is unknown. One base away lies a much larger clone, so this may be a sequencing read error. These data belong to a study of metastatic and nonmetastatic thyroid tumors. Looking at the study overall: Repertoires of blood and of tissue (tumor or nodule) from malignant and benign thyroid patients were compared. Whole-study findings and limits: Versus benign nodules, malignant thyroid tumors reportedly had significantly higher TCR beta diversity, in blood and tumor.

Patients underwent thyroid surgery, and none had received any treatment before it. In the original workflow: The study's classifier, a distant-metastasis tool for papillary thyroid cancer, was built using CDR3 differences across clinicopathological groups. TCRdb re-called the PCR reads through MiXCR. These V and J calls derive from TCRdb rather than the authors' analysis. Of 64,000 or so clones detected, about a sixth appear once; the ten largest clones hold over 9%. CDR1 and CDR2 from the germline V gene are SNHLY and FYNNEI. The CDR3 is 17 amino acids. The receptor's source is a male donor with papillary thyroid cancer or a benign thyroid nodule (not recorded which). Some clones in this sample may be carry-over from other donors' samples. The sequenced sample was blood. The chain employs TRBV2 and TRBJ1-5; no clear D gene. CDR3 protein: CASSWAGLGDYNRPQHF. CDR3 sequence (DNA): TGTGCCAGCAGCTGGGCCGGGTTGGGAGACTACAATCGGCCCCAGCATTTT.